These 10 T cell receptor beta chains came from one sample sequenced in a study of blood T cell repertoires in COVID-19. Produced via immunoSEQ multiplex PCR; TCRdb's table is partial and in-frame only. Of approximately 300,000 clones listed, around nine tenths are singletons. The source material was peripheral blood. These receptors originate from a woman aged 30 to 39 with COVID-19, enrolled during active disease.

This clone has only one observation. The rearrangement uses TRBV5-1 and TRBJ1-4; a possible D gene is TRBD1 (6 bases). Germline V gives CDR1 SGHRS, CDR2 YFSETQ. V gave up 4 bases and J gave up 7 bases, with 17 bases separating them. The length of the CDR3 is 15 residues. Written as DNA, the CDR3 is TGCGCCAGCAGCGCGCAGGGGAGAGGAGGTGAAAAACTGTTTTTT. This encodes CASSAQGRGGEKLFF.

This clone was seen repeatedly, ten times or more. At the DNA level, this CDR3 is encoded by other sequences in the same sample as well. The chain employs TRBV6-5 and TRBJ1-5; 8 bases line up with TRBD1. CDR3 size: 15 residues. The J segment lost 3 bases and the V segment lost 5 bases, leaving 6 bases of the junction unmatched. CDR1 and CDR2 (germline): MNHEY, SVGAGI. The CDR3 bases are TGTGCCAGCAGTCTCGGGACAGGCCTCAATCAGCCCCAGCATTTT. Translation: CASSLGTGLNQPQHF.

The genes are TRBV27 and TRBJ2-7, with unresolved D. V shed 5 bases and J shed 5 bases, with 7 bases lying between them. Germline CDR1 reads MNHEY; CDR2 reads SMNVEV (reference sequence). The CDR3 has 11 residues. CDR3 sequence (DNA): TGTGCCAGCAGTCGCGGCCACGAGCAGTACTTC. The encoded protein is CASSRGHEQYF.

V is TRBV6-4 and J is TRBJ2-7; TRBD2 matches at 8 bases. There are 16 residues in the CDR3. Germline loops: CDR1 MRHNA, CDR2 SNTAGT. V dropped 8 bases and J dropped 5; count of bases not matched to a gene: 17. The CDR3, as DNA: TGTGCCAGCCCTGCGGGAGGACTATTTATGACGAACGAGCAGTACTTC. Translation gives CASPAGGLFMTNEQYF.

This clone was seen just once. The rearrangement joins TRBV4-2 to TRBJ1-2, with no clear D. The CDR3 has 13 residues. The germline V and J ends were trimmed by 6 bases and 4 bases, with 12 bases remaining between them. CDR1 LGHNA and CDR2 YNFKEQ come from the germline V gene. The CDR3, as DNA: TGTGCCAGCAGTGACGAGGGAGGCTATGGCTACACCTTC. This encodes CASSDEGGYGYTF.

The rearrangement uses TRBV5-1 and TRBJ2-5; no clear D gene. V lost 0 bases and J 2 bases, leaving 14 bases between the germline ends. Germline CDR1 reads SGHRS; CDR2 reads YFSETQ. The CDR3 spans 16 residues. CDR3 bases: TGCGCCAGCAGCTTGGTTCGTGGCTCTTCTCAAGAGACCCAGTACTTC. It is translated as CASSLVRGSSQETQYF.

The chain links TRBV2 to TRBJ1-3; D gene ambiguous. Germline CDR1 is SNHLY and CDR2 is FYNNEI. V was cut by 6 bases and J by 0 bases, with 9 bases left in between. CDR3 length: 14 residues. This chain's CDR3 is CASRDGSSGNTIYF. CDR3 DNA: TGTGCCAGCAGAGACGGGAGCTCTGGAAACACCATATATTTT.

This clone has just a few counts. The chain is built from TRBV27 and TRBJ1-5; 8 bases map to TRBD1. CDR1 MNHEY and CDR2 SMNVEV come from the germline V gene (reference sequence). This CDR3 region has 15 residues. Germline trimming cut 3 bases from V and 6 bases from J; bases unmatched to any gene: 7. The CDR3 DNA reads as TGTGCCAGCAGTTTCGGCAGGGGGCTCGGTCAGCCCCAGCATTTT. As protein: CASSFGRGLGQPQHF.

This chain uses TRBV5-4 with TRBJ2-7, with D maybe TRBD2 (6 bases). Trimming stripped 2 bases from V and 6 bases from J, with 9 bases between. Germline-derived CDR1 and CDR2 are SGHNT and YYREEE (reference sequence). This CDR3 comprises 12 residues. The CDR3 is CASSLGGIEQYF. The CDR3 nucleotides read TGTGCCAGCAGCTTAGGAGGGATCGAGCAGTACTTC. Full variable domain (outside the CDR3, taken from reference TRBV5-4 and TRBJ2-7): ETGVTQSPTHLIKTRGQQVTLRCSSQSGHNTVSWYQQALGQGPQFIFQYYREEENGRGNFPPRFSGLQFPNYSSELNVNALELDDSALYLCASSLGGIEQYFGPGTRLTVT.

The V and J genes are TRBV4-1 and TRBJ1-4; weak D call: TRBD1 (6 bases). CDR3 length equals 16 residues. Trimming cost V 4 bases and J 8 bases, with 20 bases left between them. Germline V gene lookup returns CDR1 MGHRA and CDR2 YSYEKL. The CDR3 spells CASSLPTGPLGEKLFF. The DNA of the CDR3 is TGCGCCAGCAGCCTTCCTACAGGGCCCCTAGGCGAAAAACTGTTTTTT.